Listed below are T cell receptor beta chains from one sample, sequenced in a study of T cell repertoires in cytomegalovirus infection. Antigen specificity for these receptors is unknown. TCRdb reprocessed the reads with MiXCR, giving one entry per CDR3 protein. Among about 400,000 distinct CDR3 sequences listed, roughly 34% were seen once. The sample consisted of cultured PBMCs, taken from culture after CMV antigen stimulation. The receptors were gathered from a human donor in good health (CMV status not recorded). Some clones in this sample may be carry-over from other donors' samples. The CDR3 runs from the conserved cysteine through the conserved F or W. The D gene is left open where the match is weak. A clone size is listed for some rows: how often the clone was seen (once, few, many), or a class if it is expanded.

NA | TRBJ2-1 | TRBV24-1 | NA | TGTGCCACCAGTGATCCCGCTCAGGGGGGATACAATGAGCAGTTCTTC | CATSDPAQGGYNEQFF
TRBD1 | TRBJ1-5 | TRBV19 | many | TGTGCCAGTTCCGGCTGGGGACAGGGGTTCGATCAGCCCCAGCATTTT | CASSGWGQGFDQPQHF
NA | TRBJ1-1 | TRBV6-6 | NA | TGTGCCAGCAGTTACCCGCGGATGGCTTTCTTT | CASSYPRMAFF
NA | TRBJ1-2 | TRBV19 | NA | TGTGCCACAGCTGGTACACGCGACTATGGCTACACCTTC | CATAGTRDYGYTF
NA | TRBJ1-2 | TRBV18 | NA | TGTGCCAGCTCACCGAACCAGGACTATGGCTACACCTTC | CASSPNQDYGYTF
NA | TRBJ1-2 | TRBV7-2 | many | TGTGCCAGCAGCTTAGTACGGGGGGATGGCTACACCTTC | CASSLVRGDGYTF
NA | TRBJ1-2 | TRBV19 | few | TGTGCCAGTTCGGTAGAGAACTATGGCTACACCTTC | CASSVENYGYTF
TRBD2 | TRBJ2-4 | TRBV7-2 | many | TGTGCCAGCAGCCTTAGACTAGCGGGGACCAAAAACATTCAGTACTTC | CASSLRLAGTKNIQYF
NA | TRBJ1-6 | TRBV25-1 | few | TGTGCCAGCAGTGAATCGGTTAGGGAAAGGTCACCCCTCCACTTT | CASSESVRERSPLHF
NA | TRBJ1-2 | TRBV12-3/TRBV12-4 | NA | TGTGCCAGCAGTTCGCAACAACAATCCTATGGCTACACCTTC | CASSSQQQSYGYTF
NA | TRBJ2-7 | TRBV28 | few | TGTGCCAGCAGGGGGTATTACGAGCAGTACTTC | CASRGYYEQYF
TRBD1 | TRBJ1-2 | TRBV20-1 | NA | TGCAGTGCCCCGATGGGACAGGGAAACTATGGCTACACCTTC | CSAPMGQGNYGYTF
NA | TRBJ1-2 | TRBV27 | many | TGTGCCAGCTCCTTGGAGGGGCGTCTCGATGGCTACACCTTC | CASSLEGRLDGYTF
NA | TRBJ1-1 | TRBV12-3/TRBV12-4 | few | TGTGCCAGCAGGGACAGCTGGATGAACACTGAAGCTTTCTTT | CASRDSWMNTEAFF
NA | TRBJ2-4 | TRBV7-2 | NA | TGTGCCAGCAGCCCCACGGCCGGGACTGGAAACATTCAGTACTTC | CASSPTAGTGNIQYF
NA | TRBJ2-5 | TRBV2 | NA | TGTGCCAGCAGTGGCCCGGCGATGGTCCAAGAGACCCAGTACTTC | CASSGPAMVQETQYF